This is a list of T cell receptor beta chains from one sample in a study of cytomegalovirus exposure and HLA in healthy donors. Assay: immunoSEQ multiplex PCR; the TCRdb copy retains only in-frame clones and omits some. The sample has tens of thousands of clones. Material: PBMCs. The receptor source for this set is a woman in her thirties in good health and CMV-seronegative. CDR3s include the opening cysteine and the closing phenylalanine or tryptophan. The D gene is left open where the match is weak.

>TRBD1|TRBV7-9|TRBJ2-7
CASSLSGTGDGVQYF
TGTGCCAGCAGCTTATCGGGGACAGGGGATGGTGTGCAGTACTTC
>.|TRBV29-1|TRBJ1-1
CSVQGPSEAFF
TGCAGCGTTCAGGGTCCTTCTGAAGCTTTCTTT
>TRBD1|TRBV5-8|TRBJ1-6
CASSFQGADNSPLHF
TGTGCCAGCAGCTTCCAGGGGGCGGATAATTCACCCCTCCACTTT
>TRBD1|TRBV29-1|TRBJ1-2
CSVVIPGQGLGYTF
TGCAGCGTTGTTATTCCGGGACAGGGGTTGGGCTACACCTTC
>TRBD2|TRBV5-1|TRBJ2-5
CASSPGLAGGNGETQYF
TGCGCCAGCAGCCCAGGACTAGCGGGGGGCAATGGAGAGACCCAGTACTTC
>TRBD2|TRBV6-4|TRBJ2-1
CASSELAGEYNEQFF
TGTGCCAGCAGTGAACTAGCGGGAGAGTACAATGAGCAGTTCTTC
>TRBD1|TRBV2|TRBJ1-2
CASRPPGTGGLYGYTF
TGTGCCAGCAGACCCCCCGGGACAGGGGGCTTGTATGGCTACACCTTC
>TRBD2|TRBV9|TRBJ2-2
CASSPLAGERNAGELFF
TGTGCCAGCAGCCCCTTAGCGGGAGAGCGGAACGCCGGGGAGCTGTTTTTT
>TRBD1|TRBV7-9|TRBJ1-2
CASSSSGTGKGYTF
TGTGCCAGCAGCAGTTCCGGGACAGGGAAAGGCTACACCTTC
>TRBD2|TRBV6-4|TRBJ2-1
CTGGTEAYNEQFF
TGTACCGGGGGGACCGAAGCCTACAATGAGCAGTTCTTC
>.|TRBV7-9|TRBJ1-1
CASSDLGQNTEAFF
TGTGCCAGCAGCGACTTGGGACAGAACACTGAAGCTTTCTTT
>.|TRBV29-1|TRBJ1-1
CSVEVRAANTEAFF
TGCAGCGTTGAAGTGCGGGCAGCGAACACTGAAGCTTTCTTT
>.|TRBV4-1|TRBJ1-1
CASSQGGQGMLMNTEAFF
TGCGCCAGCAGCCAAGGAGGGCAGGGGATGCTAATGAACACTGAAGCTTTCTTT
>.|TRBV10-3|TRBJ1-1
CAISAGSSNTEAFF
TGTGCCATCAGTGCCGGGAGTTCGAACACTGAAGCTTTCTTT
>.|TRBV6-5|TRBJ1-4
CASSPEGHRAEKLFF
TGTGCCAGCAGCCCCGAGGGCCACAGGGCTGAAAAACTGTTTTTT
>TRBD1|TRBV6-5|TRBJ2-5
CASSPRGFGETQYF
TGTGCCAGCAGCCCCAGGGGGTTCGGAGAGACCCAGTACTTC
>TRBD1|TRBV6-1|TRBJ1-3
CASSEGDRAGNTIYF
TGTGCCAGCAGTGAGGGGGACAGGGCTGGAAACACCATATATTTT
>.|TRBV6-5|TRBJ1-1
CASSWGQLTEAFF
TGTGCCAGCAGTTGGGGACAATTAACTGAAGCTTTCTTT
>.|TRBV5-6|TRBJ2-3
CASSRGDTQYF
TGTGCCAGCAGCAGGGGGGATACGCAGTATTTT
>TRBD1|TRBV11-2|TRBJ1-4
CASSLEDRGLTNEKLFF
TGTGCCAGCAGCTTAGAGGACAGGGGTTTGACTAATGAAAAACTGTTTTTT
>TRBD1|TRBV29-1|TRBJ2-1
CSVKGAQELRDNEQFF
TGCAGCGTTAAGGGGGCCCAAGAGTTAAGGGACAATGAGCAGTTCTTC
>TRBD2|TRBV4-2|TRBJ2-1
CASSPGLAGGYNEQFF
TGTGCCAGCAGCCCCGGGCTAGCGGGAGGTTACAATGAGCAGTTCTTC
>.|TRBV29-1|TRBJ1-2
CSVVGGSFYGYTF
TGCAGCGTTGTCGGGGGTTCGTTCTATGGCTACACCTTC
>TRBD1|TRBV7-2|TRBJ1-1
CASSLVRGQGTTEAFF
TGTGCCAGCAGCTTAGTAAGGGGGCAAGGCACCACTGAAGCTTTCTTT
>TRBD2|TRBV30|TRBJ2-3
CAWSGLAGNRDTDTQYF
TGTGCCTGGAGTGGGCTAGCGGGAAACAGGGACACAGATACGCAGTATTTT
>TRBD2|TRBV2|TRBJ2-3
CASSELGLLTDTQYF
TGTGCCAGCAGTGAATTGGGACTATTGACAGATACGCAGTATTTT
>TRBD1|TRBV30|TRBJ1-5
CAWSGQGGQPQHF
TGTGCCTGGAGTGGACAGGGTGGTCAGCCCCAGCATTTT
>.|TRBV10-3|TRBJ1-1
CAIRDIFTEAFF
TGTGCCATCAGGGACATATTCACTGAAGCTTTCTTT
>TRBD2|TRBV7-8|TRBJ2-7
CASSSSSGRVEQYF
TGTGCCAGCAGCTCATCTAGCGGGAGGGTTGAGCAGTACTTC
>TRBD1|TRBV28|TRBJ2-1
CASSLRQGAMDEQFF
TGTGCCAGCAGCCTACGACAGGGGGCAATGGATGAGCAGTTCTTC
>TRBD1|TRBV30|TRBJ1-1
CAWSGQGYTEAFF
TGTGCCTGGTCGGGACAGGGTTACACTGAAGCTTTCTTT
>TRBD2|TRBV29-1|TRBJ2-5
CSVGLAGGQETQYF
TGCAGCGTTGGTTTAGCGGGAGGACAAGAGACCCAGTACTTC
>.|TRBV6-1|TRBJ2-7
CASSEAWAGASYEQYF
TGTGCCAGCAGTGAAGCGTGGGCAGGGGCTTCCTACGAGCAGTACTTC
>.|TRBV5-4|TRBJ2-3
CASSSSGVRGGADTQYF
TGTGCCAGCAGCTCGTCAGGCGTTAGGGGGGGGGCAGATACGCAGTATTTT
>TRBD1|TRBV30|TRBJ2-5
CAGTGVQRETQYF
TGTGCCGGAACAGGGGTTCAGCGGGAGACCCAGTACTTC
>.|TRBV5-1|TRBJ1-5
CASSLVGGGQPQHF
TGCGCCAGCAGCTTGGTAGGAGGCGGGCAGCCCCAGCATTTT
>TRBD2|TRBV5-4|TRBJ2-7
CASSREGGGIPHEQYF
TGTGCCAGCAGTCGGGAGGGGGGAGGCATCCCCCACGAGCAGTACTTC
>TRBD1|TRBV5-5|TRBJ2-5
CASSFNRGETQYF
TGTGCCAGCAGCTTCAACAGGGGAGAGACCCAGTACTTC
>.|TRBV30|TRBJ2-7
CAWRDSYSYEQYF
TGTGCCTGGAGGGACAGCTACTCCTACGAGCAGTACTTC
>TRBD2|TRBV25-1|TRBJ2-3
CASSEEGTSGRARDTQYF
TGTGCCAGCAGTGAAGAGGGAACTAGCGGGAGGGCAAGAGATACGCAGTATTTT
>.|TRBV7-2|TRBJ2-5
CASREYAGETQYF
TGTGCCAGCAGGGAGTACGCGGGGGAGACCCAGTACTTC
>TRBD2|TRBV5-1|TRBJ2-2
CASSPTSGRASGELFF
TGCGCCAGCAGCCCGACTAGCGGGAGGGCCAGCGGGGAGCTGTTTTTT
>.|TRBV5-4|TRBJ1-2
CASSSGRGNYGYTF
TGTGCCAGCAGCTCGGGCAGGGGTAACTATGGCTACACCTTC
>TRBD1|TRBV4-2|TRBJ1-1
CASSQGIGTGGLNTEAFF
TGTGCCAGCAGCCAAGGCATTGGGACAGGGGGATTGAACACTGAAGCTTTCTTT
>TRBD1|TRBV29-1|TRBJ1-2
CSVEGDRGPSGGYTF
TGCAGCGTTGAGGGGGACAGGGGCCCCTCTGGGGGCTACACCTTC
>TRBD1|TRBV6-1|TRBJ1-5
CASSKEGTGNQPQHF
TGTGCCAGCAGTAAGGAGGGGACAGGCAATCAGCCCCAGCATTTT
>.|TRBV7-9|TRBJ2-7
CASSSSESYEQYF
TGTGCCAGCAGCTCCAGCGAATCCTACGAGCAGTACTTC
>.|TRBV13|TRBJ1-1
CASRQRGTEAFF
TGTGCCAGCAGGCAGAGGGGGACTGAAGCTTTCTTT
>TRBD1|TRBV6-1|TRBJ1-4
CASRRTGTNEKLFF
TGTGCCAGCAGGAGGACAGGGACAAATGAAAAACTGTTTTTT
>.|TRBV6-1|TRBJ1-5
CASSDTRRGQPQHF
TGTGCCAGCAGTGATACAAGGAGAGGGCAGCCCCAGCATTTT
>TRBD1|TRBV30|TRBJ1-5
CAGSDRARGNQPQHF
TGTGCCGGGAGCGACAGGGCCAGGGGCAATCAGCCCCAGCATTTT
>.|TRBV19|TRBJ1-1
CASSISGFNTEAFF
TGTGCCAGTAGTATTTCGGGGTTTAACACTGAAGCTTTCTTT
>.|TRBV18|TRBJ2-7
CASSLRDGYEQYF
TGTGCCAGCTCTCTCAGGGATGGCTACGAGCAGTACTTC
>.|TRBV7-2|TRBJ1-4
CASSPRAGRGEKLFF
TGTGCCAGCAGCCCACGGGCAGGGAGGGGTGAAAAACTGTTTTTT